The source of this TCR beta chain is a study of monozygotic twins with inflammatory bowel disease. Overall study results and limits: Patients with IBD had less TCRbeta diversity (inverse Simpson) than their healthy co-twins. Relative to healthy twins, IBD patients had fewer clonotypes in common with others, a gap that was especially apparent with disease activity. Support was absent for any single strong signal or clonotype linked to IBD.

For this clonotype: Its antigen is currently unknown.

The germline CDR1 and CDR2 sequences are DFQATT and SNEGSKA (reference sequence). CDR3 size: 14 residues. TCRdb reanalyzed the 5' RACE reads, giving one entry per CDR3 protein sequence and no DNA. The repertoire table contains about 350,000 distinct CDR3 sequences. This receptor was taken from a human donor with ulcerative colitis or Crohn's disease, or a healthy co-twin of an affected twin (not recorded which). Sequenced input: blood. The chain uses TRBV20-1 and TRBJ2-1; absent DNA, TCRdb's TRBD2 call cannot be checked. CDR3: CSARGGTSYNEQFF.